This TCR beta chain is from a study of identical twins. This clonotype was counted ten times or more. Its antigen is unidentified. The study, taken as a whole, reports: The study based its conclusions on cross-sectional statistical analysis and did not follow the same donors. Twin sharing of out-of-frame TCR alpha was underestimated by models in monozygotic pairs.

A universal primer binding site was introduced by template switching. The final cDNA contained unique molecular identifiers. Each CDR3 protein is one row after TCRdb ran MiXCR on the 5' RACE reads. The sample lists hundreds of thousands of distinct CDR3 sequences; under 8.5% were seen once. These data were likewise used in another study, on yellow fever vaccine responses in identical twins.

What was sequenced was PBMCs. The TCR sequence derives from a woman younger than 35 in good health.

The CDR3, as DNA: TGTGCCAGCAGTGGGTCGGTTGGCAGAGTCACAGATACGCAGTATTTT. The encoded protein is CASSGSVGRVTDTQYF. The chain couples TRBV6-1 to TRBJ2-3; no clear D gene. V lost 4 bases, J lost 2 bases, and 16 bases lay in between. In germline, CDR1 is MNHNS, CDR2 SASEGT. The CDR3 has 16 amino acids.